The clone carrying this T cell receptor (beta chain) was seen at least ten times. Germline V gives CDR1 MNHEY, CDR2 SMNVEV (reference sequence). CDR3 size: 15 residues. Trimming cost V 2 bases and J 0 bases; bases outside gene matches: 4. One entry per CDR3 protein results from TCRdb running MiXCR on the 5' RACE reads. The sample lists nearly 350,000 distinct CDR3 sequences, 8.1% seen once, with roughly 15% in the top ten. This entry belongs to a study of T cells after yellow fever vaccination. The clonotype originates from a man younger than 35 who received the YFV17D yellow fever vaccine. This rearrangement joins TRBV27 to TRBJ2-7; TRBD2 matches at 7 bases. The sample in question was PBMCs, obtained 35 to 50 days after the first yellow fever vaccination. CDR3 sequence reads: CASSLRGGGSYEQYV. The CDR3 nucleotides read TGTGCCAGCAGTTTAAGGGGCGGGGGCTCCTACGAGCAGTACGTC.